This T cell receptor (beta chain) appears in the sequencing data of a study of OX40 agonist ivuxolimab in advanced cancers. Overall study context: Dose-escalation cases comprised hepatocellular carcinoma, melanoma, renal cell or head and neck cancer. Eligibility rules accepted prior anti-PD-1, anti-PD-L1 or anti-CTLA-4 therapy, and around 38% had some.

Clones were sequenced by immunoSEQ multiplex PCR, and TCRdb holds only the in-frame ones, with some missing. Of roughly 100,000 clones listed, approximately 90% were seen once; the top ten hold nearly 7.5%. The receptor comes from an adult with an advanced solid tumor such as melanoma, head and neck, liver or kidney cancer. The specimen was CD4+ or CD8+ T cells sorted from blood, collected in a trial of the OX40 agonist ivuxolimab.

CDR3 sequence: CSAARDAAPHEQYF. The CDR3, as DNA: TGCAGCGCTGCTCGGGACGCCGCGCCCCACGAGCAGTACTTC. The gene calls are TRBV29-1 and TRBJ2-7; either TRBD1 or TRBD2 may fit D (5 bases each). The V gene lost 7 bases and the J gene lost 5 bases, with 21 bases spanning the gap. Germline values: CDR1 SQVTM, CDR2 ANQGSEA. The CDR3 is 14 residues long.